Listed below are T cell receptor beta chains from one sample, sequenced in a study of control samples from healthy donors and cancer patients. TCRdb keeps only in-frame clones here, not all; method: immunoSEQ multiplex PCR. Here the sample spans about 120,000 clones, approximately 92% being singletons. Sequencing input: PBMCs. These receptors all stem from a woman in her 50s with colorectal cancer. Both conserved end residues are part of each CDR3.

v_gene,CDR3aa
TRBV19,CASSINSGTLGNEKLFF
TRBV2,CASRGDREALF
TRBV5-1,CASSLVTGGGNTIYF
TRBV6-4,CASSEVSGWGEQFF
TRBV2,CASSFEGQGSNQPQHF
TRBV2,CASSAQRLLGDNEQFF
TRBV20-1,CSASLTDTQYF
TRBV2,CALGQGETEAFF
TRBV6-1,CASSERRGLSYEQYF
TRBV6-5,CASSYSNRGAGNTIYF
TRBV18,CASSPGPMGETQYF
TRBV28,CASSSQGVGAFF
TRBV19,CASTPGQGYNEQFF
TRBV4-2,CASSQGLAGGQETQYF
TRBV12-3/TRBV12-4,CASGGQGGYGYTF
TRBV25-1,CASSYSLKNTEAFF
TRBV25-1,CASSVLDPGVSNEQFF
TRBV6-5,CASSRLDNEQFF
TRBV5-4,CASSMLGQGSYNEQFF
TRBV6-6,CASRGGQGAYEQYF
TRBV4-1,CASSQEVARSTDTQYF
TRBV2,CASSRGGTDYGYTF
TRBV5-1,CASSWGQPNQPQHF
TRBV6-5,CASAGSGGSGEQYF
TRBV6-5,CASSYYRQGGSYEQYF
TRBV5-6,CASSYPPTDDNEQFF
TRBV28,CASSPAGLLWEKLFF